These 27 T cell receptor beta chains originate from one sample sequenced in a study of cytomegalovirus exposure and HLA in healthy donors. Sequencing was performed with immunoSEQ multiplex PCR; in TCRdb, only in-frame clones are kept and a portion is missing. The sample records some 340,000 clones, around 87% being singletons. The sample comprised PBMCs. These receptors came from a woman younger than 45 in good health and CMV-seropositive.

The CDR3 loop is CASSLGGNYGYTF. The DNA for the CDR3 is TGTGCCAGCAGCTTAGGGGGAAACTATGGCTACACCTTC. The chain links TRBV5-6 to TRBJ1-2; TRBD1 is a possible D gene (6 bases). From germline, CDR1 is SGHDT and CDR2 YYEEEE. The CDR3 covers 13 residues. With 2 bases removed from V and 2 bases from J, the gap between germline ends came to 7 bases.

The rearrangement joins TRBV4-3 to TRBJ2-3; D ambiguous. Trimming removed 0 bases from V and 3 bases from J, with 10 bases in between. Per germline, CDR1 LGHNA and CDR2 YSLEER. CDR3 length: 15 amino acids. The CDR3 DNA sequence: TGCGCCAGCAGCCAAGAGCTTGGGGTTACAGATACGCAGTATTTT. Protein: CASSQELGVTDTQYF.

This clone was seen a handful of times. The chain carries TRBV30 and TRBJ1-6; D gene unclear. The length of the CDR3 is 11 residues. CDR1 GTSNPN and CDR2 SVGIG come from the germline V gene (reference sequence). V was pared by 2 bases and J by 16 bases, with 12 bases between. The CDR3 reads CAWSTTPLLHF. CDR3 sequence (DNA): TGTGCCTGGAGTACTACCCCATTACTCCACTTT.

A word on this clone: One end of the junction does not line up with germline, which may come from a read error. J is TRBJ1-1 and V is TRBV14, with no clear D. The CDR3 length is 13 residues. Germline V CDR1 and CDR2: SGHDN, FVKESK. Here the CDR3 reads CASRQDILTEAFF. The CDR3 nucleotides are TGTGCCAGCAGGCAAGATATCCTCACTGAAGCTTTCTTT. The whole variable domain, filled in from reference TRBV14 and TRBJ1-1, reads EAGVTQFPSHSVIEKGQTVTLRCDPISGHDNLYWYRRVMGKEIKFLLHFVKESKQDESGMPNNRFLAERTGGTYSTLKVQPAELEDSGVYFCASRQDILTEAFFGQGTRLTVV.

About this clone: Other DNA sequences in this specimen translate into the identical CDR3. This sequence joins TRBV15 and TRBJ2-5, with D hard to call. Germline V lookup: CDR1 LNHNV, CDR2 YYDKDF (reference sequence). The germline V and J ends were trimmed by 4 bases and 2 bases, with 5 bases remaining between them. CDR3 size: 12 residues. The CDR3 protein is CATSIGQETQYF. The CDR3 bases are TGTGCCACCAGCATTGGACAAGAGACCCAGTACTTC.

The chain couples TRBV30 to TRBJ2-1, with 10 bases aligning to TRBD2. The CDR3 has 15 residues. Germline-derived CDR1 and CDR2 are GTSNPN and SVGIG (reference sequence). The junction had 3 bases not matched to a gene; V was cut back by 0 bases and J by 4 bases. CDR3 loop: CAWSVGTSDYNEQFF. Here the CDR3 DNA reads TGTGCCTGGAGTGTAGGGACTAGCGATTACAATGAGCAGTTCTTC.

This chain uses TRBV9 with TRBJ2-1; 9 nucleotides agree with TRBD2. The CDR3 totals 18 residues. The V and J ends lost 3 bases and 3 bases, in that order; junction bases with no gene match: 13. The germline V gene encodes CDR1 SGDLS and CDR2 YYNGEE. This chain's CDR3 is CASSASTLAGLGYNEQFF. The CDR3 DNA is TGTGCCAGCAGCGCAAGCACTCTAGCGGGACTAGGCTACAATGAGCAGTTCTTC. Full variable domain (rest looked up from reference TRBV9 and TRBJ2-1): DSGVTQTPKHLITATGQRVTLRCSPRSGDLSVYWYQQSLDQGLQFLIQYYNGEERAKGNILERFSAQQFPDLHSELNLSSLELGDSALYFCASSASTLAGLGYNEQFFGPGTRLTVL.

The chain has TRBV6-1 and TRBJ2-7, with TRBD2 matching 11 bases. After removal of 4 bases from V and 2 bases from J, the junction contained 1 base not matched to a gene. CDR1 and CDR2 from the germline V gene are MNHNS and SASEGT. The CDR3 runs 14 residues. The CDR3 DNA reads TGTGCCAGCAGTGCTAGCGGGAGGCCCTACGAGCAGTACTTC. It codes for CASSASGRPYEQYF.

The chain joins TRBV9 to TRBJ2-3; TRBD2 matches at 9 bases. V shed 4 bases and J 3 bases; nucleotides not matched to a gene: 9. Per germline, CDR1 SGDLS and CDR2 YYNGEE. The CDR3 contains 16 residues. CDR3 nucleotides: TGTGCCAGCAGCCCCTTAGGTAGCGGGAGTACAGATACGCAGTATTTT. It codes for CASSPLGSGSTDTQYF.

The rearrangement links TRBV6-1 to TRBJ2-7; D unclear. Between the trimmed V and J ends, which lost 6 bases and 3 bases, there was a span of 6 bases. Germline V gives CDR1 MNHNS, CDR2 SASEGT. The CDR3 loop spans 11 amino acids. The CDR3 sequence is CASSRDYEQYF. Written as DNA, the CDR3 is TGTGCCAGCAGCAGAGACTACGAGCAGTACTTC.

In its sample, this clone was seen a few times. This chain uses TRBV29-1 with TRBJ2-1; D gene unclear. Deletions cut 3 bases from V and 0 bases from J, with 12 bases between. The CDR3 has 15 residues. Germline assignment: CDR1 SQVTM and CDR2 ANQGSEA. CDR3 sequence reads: CSVEGNPSSYNEQFF. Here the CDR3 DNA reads TGCAGCGTTGAGGGGAACCCGAGCTCCTACAATGAGCAGTTCTTC.

This chain's CDR3 is CASSVRDRGLSEQYF. The CDR3 coding sequence is TGTGCCAGCAGCGTCCGGGACAGGGGCCTCTCCGAGCAGTACTTC. The chain uses TRBV6-1 and TRBJ2-7; 10 bases are shared with TRBD1. Germline CDR1 reads MNHNS; CDR2 reads SASEGT. V lost 6 bases to trimming and J lost 6 bases; unmatched junction nucleotides: 11. The length of the CDR3 is 15 residues.

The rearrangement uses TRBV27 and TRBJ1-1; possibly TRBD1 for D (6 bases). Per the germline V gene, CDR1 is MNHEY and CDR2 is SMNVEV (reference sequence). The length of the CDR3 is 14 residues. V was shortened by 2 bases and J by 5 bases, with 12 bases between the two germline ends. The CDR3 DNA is TGTGCCAGCAGTTTACAAGGTACAGGGACTGAAGCTTTCTTT. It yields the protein CASSLQGTGTEAFF.

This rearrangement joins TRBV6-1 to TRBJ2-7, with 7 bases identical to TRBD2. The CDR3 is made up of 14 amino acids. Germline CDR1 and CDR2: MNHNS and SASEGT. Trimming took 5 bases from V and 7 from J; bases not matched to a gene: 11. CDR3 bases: TGTGCCAGCAGTTCCCCCTGGGAGGGGAGGGAGCAGTACTTC. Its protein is CASSSPWEGREQYF.

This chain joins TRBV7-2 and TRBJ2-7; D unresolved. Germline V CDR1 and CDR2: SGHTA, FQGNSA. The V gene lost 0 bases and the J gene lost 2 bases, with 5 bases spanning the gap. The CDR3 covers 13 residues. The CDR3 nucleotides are TGTGCCAGCAGCTTAGCAGATACCTACGAGCAGTACTTC. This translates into CASSLADTYEQYF.

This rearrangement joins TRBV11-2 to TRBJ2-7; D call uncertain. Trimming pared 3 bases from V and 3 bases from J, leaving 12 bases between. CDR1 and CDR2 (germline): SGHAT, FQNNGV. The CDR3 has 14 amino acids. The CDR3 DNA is TGTGCCAGCAGCTTCGGTGGTTTGGGCTACGAGCAGTACTTC. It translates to CASSFGGLGYEQYF.

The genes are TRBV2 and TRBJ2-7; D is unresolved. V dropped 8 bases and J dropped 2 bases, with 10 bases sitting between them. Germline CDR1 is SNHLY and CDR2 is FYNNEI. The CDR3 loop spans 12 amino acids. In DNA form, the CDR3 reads TGTGCCAGCGCCGCCAGAGCCTACGAGCAGTACTTC. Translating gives CASAARAYEQYF.

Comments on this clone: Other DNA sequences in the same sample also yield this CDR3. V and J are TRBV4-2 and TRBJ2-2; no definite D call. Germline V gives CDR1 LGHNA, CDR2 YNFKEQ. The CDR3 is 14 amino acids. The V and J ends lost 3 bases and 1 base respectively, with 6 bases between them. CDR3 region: CASSQDENTGELFF. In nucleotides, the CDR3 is TGTGCCAGCAGCCAGGACGAGAACACCGGGGAGCTGTTTTTT.

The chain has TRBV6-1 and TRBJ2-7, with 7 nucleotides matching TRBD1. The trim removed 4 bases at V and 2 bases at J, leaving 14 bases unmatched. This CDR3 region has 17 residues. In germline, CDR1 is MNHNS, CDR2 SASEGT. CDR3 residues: CASSGTADRLGAYEQYF. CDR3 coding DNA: TGTGCCAGCAGTGGCACCGCGGACAGGCTAGGCGCCTACGAGCAGTACTTC.

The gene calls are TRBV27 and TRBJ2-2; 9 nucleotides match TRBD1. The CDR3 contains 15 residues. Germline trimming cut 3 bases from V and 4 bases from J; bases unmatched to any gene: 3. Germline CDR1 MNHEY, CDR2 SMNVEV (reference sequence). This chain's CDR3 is CASSFRTGATGELFF. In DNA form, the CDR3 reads TGTGCCAGCAGTTTTCGGACAGGGGCCACCGGGGAGCTGTTTTTT.

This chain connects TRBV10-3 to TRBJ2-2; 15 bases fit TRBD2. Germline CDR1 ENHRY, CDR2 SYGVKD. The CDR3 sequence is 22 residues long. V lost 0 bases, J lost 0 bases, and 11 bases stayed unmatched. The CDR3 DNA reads TGTGCCATCAGTGAGTCGGCCCTGGAGGGACTAGCGGGGGGACCGAACACCGGGGAGCTGTTTTTT. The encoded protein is CAISESALEGLAGGPNTGELFF.

The CDR3 spells CATGGTPYEQYF. The CDR3 DNA is TGTGCCACGGGAGGGACACCATACGAGCAGTACTTC. The chain is built from TRBV6-5 and TRBJ2-7; TRBD2 matches 8 bases. The J segment lost 4 bases and the V segment lost 10 bases, leaving 6 bases of the junction unmatched. The CDR3 spans 12 residues. Germline lookup yields CDR1 MNHEY and CDR2 SVGAGI.

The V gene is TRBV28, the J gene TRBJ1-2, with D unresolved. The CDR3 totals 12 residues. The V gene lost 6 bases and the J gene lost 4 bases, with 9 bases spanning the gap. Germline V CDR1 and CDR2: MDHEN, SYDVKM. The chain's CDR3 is CASSLALYGYTF. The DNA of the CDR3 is TGTGCCAGCAGCCTCGCTCTCTATGGCTACACCTTC.

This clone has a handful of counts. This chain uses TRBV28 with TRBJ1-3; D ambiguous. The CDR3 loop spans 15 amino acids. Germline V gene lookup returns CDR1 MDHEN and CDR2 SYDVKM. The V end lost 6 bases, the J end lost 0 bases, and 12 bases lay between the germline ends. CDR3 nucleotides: TGTGCCAGCAGCCCCCGGAGGGTCTCTGGAAACACCATATATTTT. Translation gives CASSPRRVSGNTIYF. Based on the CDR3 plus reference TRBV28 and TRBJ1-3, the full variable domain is DVKVTQSSRYLVKRTGEKVFLECVQDMDHENMFWYRQDPGLGLRLIYFSYDVKMKEKGDIPEGYSVSREKKERFSLILESASTNQTSMYLCASSPRRVSGNTIYFGEGSWLTVV.

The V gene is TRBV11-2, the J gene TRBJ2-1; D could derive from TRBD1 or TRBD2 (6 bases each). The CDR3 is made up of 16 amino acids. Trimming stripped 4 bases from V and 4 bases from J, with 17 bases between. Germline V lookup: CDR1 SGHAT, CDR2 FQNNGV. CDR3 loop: CASSSYPTGLYNEQFF. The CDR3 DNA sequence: TGTGCCAGCAGCTCCTACCCGACAGGACTATACAATGAGCAGTTCTTC. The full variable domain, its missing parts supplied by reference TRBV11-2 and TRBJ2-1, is EAGVAQSPRYKIIEKRQSVAFWCNPISGHATLYWYQQILGQGPKLLIQFQNNGVVDDSQLPKDRFSAERLKGVDSTLKIQPAKLEDSAVYLCASSSYPTGLYNEQFFGPGTRLTVL.

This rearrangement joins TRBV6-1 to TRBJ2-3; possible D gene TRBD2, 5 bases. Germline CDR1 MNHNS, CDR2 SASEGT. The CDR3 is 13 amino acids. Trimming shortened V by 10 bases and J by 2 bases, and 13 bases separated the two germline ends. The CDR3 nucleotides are TGTGCCACCGGGATTCCCAACACAGATACGCAGTATTTT. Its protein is CATGIPNTDTQYF.

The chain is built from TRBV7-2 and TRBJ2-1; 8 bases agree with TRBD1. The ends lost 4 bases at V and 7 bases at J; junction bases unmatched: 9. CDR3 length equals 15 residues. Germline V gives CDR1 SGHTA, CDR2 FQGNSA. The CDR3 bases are TGTGCCAGCAGCTCCCGGACAGGGAAGGCTAATGAGCAGTTCTTC. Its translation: CASSSRTGKANEQFF.